This entry is about one T cell receptor beta chain. What it binds is not known. V was clipped by 5 bases and J by 4 bases; unmatched bases: 12. Looked up from germline, CDR1 is SGHRS and CDR2 is YFSETQ. The CDR3 runs 17 residues. This entry belongs to a study of graft-versus-host responses after intestinal transplantation. Overall study: Recipients were given multivisceral, liver-intestinal, or isolated intestinal transplants.

Here immunoSEQ multiplex PCR was the method, and the copy in TCRdb shows in-frame clones only, minus some. The data contain some 86,000 clones, about 87% of them seen just once; the ten biggest clones take up more than 0.25%. The sequence was collected from a human donor who was the organ donor for an intestinal transplant. The V gene is TRBV5-1, the J gene TRBJ2-1; TRBD2 aligns across 10 bases. This sample comprised unstimulated CD4+ T cells sorted from spleen or lymph node cells, obtained before transplant. This chain's CDR3 is CASRPGGGLAAYNEQFF. The CDR3 nucleotides are TGCGCCAGCAGACCCGGGGGCGGACTAGCGGCGTACAATGAGCAGTTCTTC.